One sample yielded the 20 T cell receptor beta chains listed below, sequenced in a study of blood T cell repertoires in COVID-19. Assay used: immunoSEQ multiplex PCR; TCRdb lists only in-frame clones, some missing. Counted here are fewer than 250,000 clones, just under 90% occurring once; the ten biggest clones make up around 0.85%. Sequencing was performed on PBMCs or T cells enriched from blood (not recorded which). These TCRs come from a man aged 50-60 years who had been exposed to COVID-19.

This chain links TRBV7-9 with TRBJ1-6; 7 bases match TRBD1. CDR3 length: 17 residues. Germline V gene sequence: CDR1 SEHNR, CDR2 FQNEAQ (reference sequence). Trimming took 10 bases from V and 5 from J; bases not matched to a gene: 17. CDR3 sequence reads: CATYRDGAQGDNSPLHF. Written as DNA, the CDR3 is TGTGCCACATACCGAGACGGGGCGCAGGGGGATAATTCACCCCTCCACTTT.

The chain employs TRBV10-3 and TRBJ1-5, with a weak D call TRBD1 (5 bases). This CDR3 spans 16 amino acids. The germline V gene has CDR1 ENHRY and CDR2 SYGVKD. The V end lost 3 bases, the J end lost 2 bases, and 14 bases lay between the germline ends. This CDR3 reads CAISEGDSIGNQPQHF. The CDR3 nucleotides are TGTGCCATCAGTGAAGGTGACAGTATCGGCAATCAGCCCCAGCATTTT.

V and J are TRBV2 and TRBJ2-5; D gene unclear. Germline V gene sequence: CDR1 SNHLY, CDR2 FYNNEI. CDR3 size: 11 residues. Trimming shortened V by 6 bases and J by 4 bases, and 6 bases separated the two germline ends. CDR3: CASSQVETQYF. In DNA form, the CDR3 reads TGTGCCAGCAGCCAGGTAGAGACCCAGTACTTC.

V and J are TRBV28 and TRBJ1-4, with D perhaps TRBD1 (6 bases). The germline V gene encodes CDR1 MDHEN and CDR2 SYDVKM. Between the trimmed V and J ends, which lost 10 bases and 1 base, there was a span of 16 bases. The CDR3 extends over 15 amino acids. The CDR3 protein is CATLQGHGTNEKLFF. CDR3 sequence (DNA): TGTGCCACCCTTCAGGGGCATGGAACTAATGAAAAACTGTTTTTT.

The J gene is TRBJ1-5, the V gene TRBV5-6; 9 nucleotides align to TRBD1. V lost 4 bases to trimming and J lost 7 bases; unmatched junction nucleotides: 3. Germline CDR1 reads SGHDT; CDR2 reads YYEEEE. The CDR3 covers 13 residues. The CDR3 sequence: CASSAGQGQPQHF. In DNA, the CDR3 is TGTGCCAGCAGCGCGGGACAGGGCCAGCCCCAGCATTTT.

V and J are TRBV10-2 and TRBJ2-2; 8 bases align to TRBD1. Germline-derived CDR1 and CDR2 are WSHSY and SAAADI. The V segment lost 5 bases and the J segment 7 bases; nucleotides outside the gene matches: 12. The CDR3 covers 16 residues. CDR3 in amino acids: CASSKDPDRADGELFF. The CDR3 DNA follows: TGCGCCAGCAGTAAAGACCCGGACAGGGCGGACGGGGAGCTGTTTTTT.

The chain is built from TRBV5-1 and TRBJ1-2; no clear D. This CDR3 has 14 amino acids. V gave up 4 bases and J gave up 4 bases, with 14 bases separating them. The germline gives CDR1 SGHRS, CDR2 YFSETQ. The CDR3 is CASSPTTGSYGYTF. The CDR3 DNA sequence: TGCGCCAGCAGCCCCACGACCGGGTCCTATGGCTACACCTTC.

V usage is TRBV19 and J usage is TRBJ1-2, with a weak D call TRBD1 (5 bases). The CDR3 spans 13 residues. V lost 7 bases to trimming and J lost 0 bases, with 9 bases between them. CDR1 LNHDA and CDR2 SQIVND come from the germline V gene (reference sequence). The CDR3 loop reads CASNDRTNYGYTF. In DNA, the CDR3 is TGTGCCAGTAATGACAGAACTAACTATGGCTACACCTTC. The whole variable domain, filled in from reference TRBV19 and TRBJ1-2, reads DGGITQSPKYLFRKEGQNVTLSCEQNLNHDAMYWYRQDPGQGLRLIYYSQIVNDFQKGDIAEGYSVSREKKESFPLTVTSAQKNPTAFYLCASNDRTNYGYTFGSGTRLTVV.

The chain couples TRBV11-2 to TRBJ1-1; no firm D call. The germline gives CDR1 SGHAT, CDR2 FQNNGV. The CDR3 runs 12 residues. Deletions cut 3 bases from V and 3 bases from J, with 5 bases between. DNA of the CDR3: TGTGCCAGCAGCTTTCGCGACACTGAAGCTTTCTTT. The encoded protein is CASSFRDTEAFF. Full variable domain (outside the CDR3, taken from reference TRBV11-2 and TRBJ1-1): EAGVAQSPRYKIIEKRQSVAFWCNPISGHATLYWYQQILGQGPKLLIQFQNNGVVDDSQLPKDRFSAERLKGVDSTLKIQPAKLEDSAVYLCASSFRDTEAFFGQGTRLTVV.

The CDR3 DNA reads TGTGCCAGCAGACCACAACCGGGACAAGGCTTACCCTACGAGCAGTACTTC. Protein sequence: CASRPQPGQGLPYEQYF. The chain joins TRBV7-8 to TRBJ2-7, with TRBD1 as a possible D gene (6 bases). V gave up 6 bases and J gave up 2 bases, with 23 bases separating them. The CDR3 is 17 residues long. The V gene's germline CDR1 is SGHVS and CDR2 FQNEAQ.

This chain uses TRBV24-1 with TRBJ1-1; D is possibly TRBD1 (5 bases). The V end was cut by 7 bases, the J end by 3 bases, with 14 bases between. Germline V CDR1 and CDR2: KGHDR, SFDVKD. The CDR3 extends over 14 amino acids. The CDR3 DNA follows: TGTGCCACCAGAGGCGGAGGGGCCGACACTGAAGCTTTCTTT. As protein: CATRGGGADTEAFF.

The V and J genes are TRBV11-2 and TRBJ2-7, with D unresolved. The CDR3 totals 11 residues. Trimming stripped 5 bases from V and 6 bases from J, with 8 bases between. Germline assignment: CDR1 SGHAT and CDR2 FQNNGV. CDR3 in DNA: TGTGCCAGCAGCGGCCAGGTCGAGCAGTACGTC. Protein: CASSGQVEQYV.

CDR3 sequence (DNA): TGTGCCTGGAGTGCCCCCCCCACCGGACAGGGAAAGACCCAGTACTTC. Translation gives CAWSAPPTGQGKTQYF. The V call is TRBV30, the J call TRBJ2-5, with 8 bases that match TRBD1. The CDR3 is 16 amino acids. CDR1 is GTSNPN, CDR2 SVGIG, per germline (reference sequence). The J segment lost 6 bases and the V segment lost 1 base, leaving 13 bases of the junction unmatched.

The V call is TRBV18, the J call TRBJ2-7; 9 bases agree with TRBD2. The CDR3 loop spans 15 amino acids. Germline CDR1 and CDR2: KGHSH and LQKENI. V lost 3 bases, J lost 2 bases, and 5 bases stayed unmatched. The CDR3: CASSPSGGAPYEQYF. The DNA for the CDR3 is TGTGCCAGCTCACCTAGCGGGGGAGCCCCCTACGAGCAGTACTTC. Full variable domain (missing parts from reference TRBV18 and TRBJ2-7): NAGVMQNPRHLVRRRGQEARLRCSPMKGHSHVYWYRQLPEEGLKFMVYLQKENIIDESGMPKERFSAEFPKEGPSILRIQQVVRGDSAAYFCASSPSGGAPYEQYFGPGTRLTVT.

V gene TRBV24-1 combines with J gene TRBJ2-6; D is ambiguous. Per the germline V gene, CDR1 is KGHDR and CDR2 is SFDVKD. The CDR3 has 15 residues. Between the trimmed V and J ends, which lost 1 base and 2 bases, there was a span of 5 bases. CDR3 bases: TGTGCCACCAGTGATTTTGCAGCTGGGGCCAACGTCCTGACTTTC. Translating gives CATSDFAAGANVLTF.

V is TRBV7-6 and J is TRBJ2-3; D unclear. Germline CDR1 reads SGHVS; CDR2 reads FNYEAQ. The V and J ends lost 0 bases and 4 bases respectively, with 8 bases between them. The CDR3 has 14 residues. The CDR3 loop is CASSLAVYSDTQYF. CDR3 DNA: TGTGCCAGCAGCTTAGCGGTCTATTCAGATACGCAGTATTTT. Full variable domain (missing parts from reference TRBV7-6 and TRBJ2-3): GAGVSQSPRYKVTKRGQDVALRCDPISGHVSLYWYRQALGQGPEFLTYFNYEAQQDKSGLPNDRFSAERPEGSISTLTIQRTEQRDSAMYRCASSLAVYSDTQYFGPGTRLTVL.

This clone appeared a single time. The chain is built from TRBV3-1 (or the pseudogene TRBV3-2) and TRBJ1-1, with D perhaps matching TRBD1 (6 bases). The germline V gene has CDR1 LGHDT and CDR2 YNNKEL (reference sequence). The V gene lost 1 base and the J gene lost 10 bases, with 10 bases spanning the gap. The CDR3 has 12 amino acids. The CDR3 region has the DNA TGTGCCAGCAGCCAAGTGGGGGCAGGAGCTTTCTTT. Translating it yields CASSQVGAGAFF.

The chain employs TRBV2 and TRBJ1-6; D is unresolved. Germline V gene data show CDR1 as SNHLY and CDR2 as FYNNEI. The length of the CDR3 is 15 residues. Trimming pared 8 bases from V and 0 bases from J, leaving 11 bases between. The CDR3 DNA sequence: TGTGCCAGCGTATTTTTTAGCTCCTATAATTCACCCCTCCACTTT. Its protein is CASVFFSSYNSPLHF.

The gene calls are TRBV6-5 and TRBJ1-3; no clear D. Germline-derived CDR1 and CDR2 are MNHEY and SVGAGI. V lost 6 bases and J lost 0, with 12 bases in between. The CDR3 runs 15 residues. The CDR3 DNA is TGTGCCAGCAGCCAAAGACTAAGCTCTGGAAACACCATATATTTT. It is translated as CASSQRLSSGNTIYF.

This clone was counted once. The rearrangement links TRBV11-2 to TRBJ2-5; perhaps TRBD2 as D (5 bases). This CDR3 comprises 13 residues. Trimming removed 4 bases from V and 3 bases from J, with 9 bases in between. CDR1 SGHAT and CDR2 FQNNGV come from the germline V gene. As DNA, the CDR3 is TGTGCCAGCAGCTCGGGGTCCGAAGAGACCCAGTACTTC. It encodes CASSSGSEETQYF.